The 27 T cell receptor beta chains below all came from one sample that was sequenced in a study of PD-L1 blockade in urothelial cancer. The assay was immunoSEQ multiplex PCR, and TCRdb's table has in-frame clones only and misses some. In the table there are 70,000 to 75,000 clones, about 89% of which are singletons. Sequenced here: PBMCs, sampled around atezolizumab (anti-PD-L1) treatment. These receptors came from a man in his 60s with urothelial cancer.

The chain carries TRBV2 and TRBJ2-5; TRBD1 aligns across 7 bases. V trimming: 8 bases; J trimming: 2 bases; junction bases outside the gene matches: 5. This CDR3 comprises 13 residues. Germline lookup yields CDR1 SNHLY and CDR2 FYNNEI. CDR3 residues: CASRQGVQETQYF. CDR3 DNA sequence: TGTGCCAGCCGCCAGGGGGTGCAAGAGACCCAGTACTTC.

V and J are TRBV5-6 and TRBJ2-1; 12 nucleotides align to TRBD2. The CDR3 covers 15 residues. Germline CDR1 and CDR2: SGHDT and YYEEEE. V dropped 4 bases and J dropped 8; count of bases not matched to a gene: 7. The CDR3 bases are TGTGCCAGCAGCGTACTAGCGGGGGGTTGGCATGAGCAGTTCTTC. It codes for CASSVLAGGWHEQFF.

The gene calls are TRBV28 and TRBJ2-1; possible D gene TRBD2, 6 bases. The germline V and J ends were trimmed by 8 bases and 8 bases, with 16 bases remaining between them. CDR3 size: 13 residues. Looked up from germline, CDR1 is MDHEN and CDR2 is SYDVKM. The CDR3 region has the DNA TGTGCCAGCGCCGCGACCTGGGGGGATGAGCAGTTCTTC. This translates into CASAATWGDEQFF.

The rearrangement uses TRBV15 and TRBJ1-2; D is ambiguous. The CDR3 contains 14 residues. V was pared by 1 base and J by 1 base, with 7 bases between. Germline CDR1 and CDR2: LNHNV and YYDKDF (reference sequence). CDR3 sequence: CATSRVADNYGYTF. Here the CDR3 DNA reads TGTGCCACCAGCAGAGTAGCGGATAACTATGGCTACACCTTC.

This sequence joins TRBV5-1 and TRBJ2-1, with a weak D call TRBD1 (8 bases). The CDR3 is made up of 14 amino acids. CDR1 is SGHRS and CDR2 is YFSETQ in the germline V gene. Trimming shortened V by 3 bases and J by 8 bases, and 15 bases separated the two germline ends. The CDR3 is CASSSQGGSDEQFF. CDR3 in DNA: TGCGCCAGCAGCTCACAGGGGGGGAGCGATGAGCAGTTCTTC.

The chain carries TRBV5-1 and TRBJ1-2; 9 bases are a match to TRBD1. Germline V gene sequence: CDR1 SGHRS, CDR2 YFSETQ. V lost 3 bases and J lost 8; bases outside the gene matches: 5. CDR3 length equals 13 residues. The CDR3 loop reads CASSSSGQGGYTF. The CDR3 DNA follows: TGCGCCAGCAGCTCGTCGGGACAGGGAGGCTACACCTTC.

The rearrangement links TRBV13 to TRBJ2-2; D is ambiguous. Per germline, CDR1 PRHDT and CDR2 FYEKMQ (reference sequence). V dropped 1 base and J dropped 2 bases, with 11 bases sitting between them. This CDR3 is built from 16 residues. The DNA of the CDR3 is TGTGCCAGCAGCTTAGCACAAACAGCCAACACCGGGGAGCTGTTTTTT. Residues: CASSLAQTANTGELFF. Using reference TRBV13 and TRBJ2-2 for the parts outside the CDR3, the full variable domain is AAGVIQSPRHLIKEKRETATLKCYPIPRHDTVYWYQQGPGQDPQFLISFYEKMQSDKGSIPDRFSAQQFSDYHSELNMSSLELGDSALYFCASSLAQTANTGELFFGEGSRLTVL.

The chain couples TRBV6-6 to TRBJ2-7; the D gene is possibly TRBD1 (6 bases). V was shortened by 5 bases and J by 0 bases, with 14 bases between the two germline ends. The CDR3 runs to 15 residues. Germline lookup yields CDR1 MNHNY and CDR2 SVGAGI (reference sequence). The CDR3 loop is CASSDPGASSYEQYF. As DNA, the CDR3 is TGTGCCAGCAGTGATCCAGGGGCTAGCTCCTACGAGCAGTACTTC.

The genes are TRBV5-8 and TRBJ2-7, with D tentatively TRBD2 (6 bases). This CDR3 spans 16 amino acids. V was pared by 4 bases and J by 0 bases, with 17 bases between. Germline V gene sequence: CDR1 SGHTS, CDR2 YDEGEE. The CDR3 reads CASSAGSRLSSYEQYF. CDR3 DNA: TGTGCCAGCAGCGCGGGATCGCGCTTGAGCTCCTACGAGCAGTACTTC.

The rearrangement uses TRBV29-1 and TRBJ2-7, with 9 bases that match TRBD1. J gave up 5 bases and V 8 bases, and 7 bases lay outside the gene matches. There are 12 residues in the CDR3. Germline lookup yields CDR1 SQVTM and CDR2 ANQGSEA. Here the CDR3 reads CSSSGTGNEQYF. The CDR3, as DNA: TGCAGCAGCTCCGGGACAGGGAACGAGCAGTACTTC.

This rearrangement joins TRBV7-8 to TRBJ1-1; 9 bases fit TRBD1. Trimming cost V 0 bases and J 4 bases; bases outside gene matches: 9. CDR1 and CDR2 (germline): SGHVS, FQNEAQ. This CDR3 has 17 amino acids. The CDR3 is CASSLATGGAISTEAFF. The CDR3 DNA reads as TGTGCCAGCAGCTTAGCTACAGGGGGCGCGATATCCACTGAAGCTTTCTTT.

This clone was seen a single time. The chain has TRBV11-2 and TRBJ2-3; TRBD2 aligns across 9 bases. The CDR3 is made up of 15 amino acids. V lost 3 bases and J lost 4; bases outside the gene matches: 5. Germline lookup yields CDR1 SGHAT and CDR2 FQNNGV. The CDR3 coding sequence is TGTGCCAGCAGCTTGGGCCTAGCGGGGTCAGATACGCAGTATTTT. Encoded protein: CASSLGLAGSDTQYF.

This chain joins TRBV25-1 and TRBJ2-2; maybe TRBD1 (5 bases). Trimming stripped 6 bases from V and 0 bases from J, with 11 bases between. The CDR3 consists of 15 residues. The germline V gene encodes CDR1 MGHDK and CDR2 SYGVNS. The chain's CDR3 is CASRSQGTNTGELFF. The CDR3 nucleotides are TGTGCCAGCAGGTCCCAGGGAACGAACACCGGGGAGCTGTTTTTT. The variable domain in full, with the rest retrieved from reference TRBV25-1 and TRBJ2-2, is EADIYQTPRYLVIGTGKKITLECSQTMGHDKMYWYQQDPGMELHLIHYSYGVNSTEKGDLSSESTVSRIRTEHFPLTLESARPSHTSQYLCASRSQGTNTGELFFGEGSRLTVL.

This chain links TRBV5-6 with TRBJ2-1; TRBD2 matches 11 bases. J gave up 3 bases and V 6 bases, and 17 bases lay outside the gene matches. Germline values: CDR1 SGHDT, CDR2 YYEEEE. The CDR3 sequence is 19 residues long. The CDR3 DNA sequence: TGTGCCAGCATCTTCCGACGCTTTAGCGGGGGGGGCCACTACAATGAGCAGTTCTTC. This translates into CASIFRRFSGGGHYNEQFF.

The chain employs TRBV4-1 and TRBJ2-3; possible D gene TRBD1, 5 bases. From germline, CDR1 is MGHRA and CDR2 YSYEKL. V lost 0 bases to trimming and J lost 3 bases, with 7 bases between them. The CDR3 consists of 14 residues. CDR3 amino acids: CASSQEPGTDTQYF. For the CDR3, the DNA is TGCGCCAGCAGCCAAGAACCAGGGACAGATACGCAGTATTTT.

This chain connects TRBV11-2 to TRBJ1-1; the D is unclear. The CDR3 contains 13 residues. Germline V gives CDR1 SGHAT, CDR2 FQNNGV. V lost 5 bases and J 10 bases, leaving 17 bases between the germline ends. The CDR3 is CASSLTDGEGAFF. The CDR3 DNA reads TGTGCCAGCAGCCTCACGGACGGGGAGGGAGCTTTCTTT. Supplemented by reference TRBV11-2 and TRBJ1-1, the full variable domain reads EAGVAQSPRYKIIEKRQSVAFWCNPISGHATLYWYQQILGQGPKLLIQFQNNGVVDDSQLPKDRFSAERLKGVDSTLKIQPAKLEDSAVYLCASSLTDGEGAFFGQGTRLTVV.

The genes are TRBV9 and TRBJ1-2; D not certain. Germline values: CDR1 SGDLS, CDR2 YYNGEE. The CDR3 has 14 residues. V lost 0 bases and J 2 bases, leaving 8 bases between the germline ends. The CDR3 region has the DNA TGTGCCAGCAGCGTAGTGGGAGGCAACTATGGCTACACCTTC. This translates into CASSVVGGNYGYTF.

V usage is TRBV15 and J usage is TRBJ1-5; D possibly corresponds to TRBD1 (6 bases). Per the germline V gene, CDR1 is LNHNV and CDR2 is YYDKDF (reference sequence). V dropped 6 bases and J dropped 8 bases, with 17 bases sitting between them. The CDR3 is 14 amino acids. The CDR3 region is CATRDSQFSKPQHF. The CDR3 DNA sequence: TGTGCCACCAGGGACAGCCAATTCAGCAAGCCCCAGCATTTT.

The rearrangement uses TRBV14 and TRBJ2-7; tentative D call: TRBD2 (5 bases). The V gene lost 1 base and the J gene lost 3 bases, with 13 bases spanning the gap. Germline V gene sequence: CDR1 SGHDN, CDR2 FVKESK. CDR3 length: 15 residues. The CDR3 loop is CASSQARGLGYEQYF. The DNA for the CDR3 is TGTGCCAGCAGCCAAGCCCGGGGTTTGGGCTACGAGCAGTACTTC. Full variable domain (missing parts from reference TRBV14 and TRBJ2-7): EAGVTQFPSHSVIEKGQTVTLRCDPISGHDNLYWYRRVMGKEIKFLLHFVKESKQDESGMPNNRFLAERTGGTYSTLKVQPAELEDSGVYFCASSQARGLGYEQYFGPGTRLTVT.

The gene calls are TRBV6-1 and TRBJ1-1, with D tentatively TRBD1 (5 bases). The germline V gene has CDR1 MNHNS and CDR2 SASEGT. The CDR3 sequence is 13 residues long. Deletions cut 2 bases from V and 3 bases from J, with 7 bases between. CDR3 nucleotides: TGTGCCAGCAGTGAACAGGGATACACTGAAGCTTTCTTT. Residues: CASSEQGYTEAFF.

The chain has TRBV9 and TRBJ2-7; 8 nucleotides align to TRBD1. The CDR3 length is 15 residues. From germline, CDR1 is SGDLS and CDR2 YYNGEE. The J segment lost 1 base and the V segment lost 0 bases, leaving 3 bases of the junction unmatched. The CDR3 spells CASSVGQGASYEQYF. In nucleotides, the CDR3 is TGTGCCAGCAGCGTAGGGCAGGGGGCTTCCTACGAGCAGTACTTC.

CDR3 DNA sequence: TGTGCCAGTAAGGCGGACACTATCACAGATACGCAGTATTTT. This gives the protein CASKADTITDTQYF. The chain has TRBV19 and TRBJ2-3; tentative D call: TRBD1 (5 bases). Germline CDR1 is LNHDA and CDR2 is SQIVND (reference sequence). There are 14 residues in the CDR3. Trimming took 7 bases from V and 2 from J, leaving 13 bases between them.

The rearrangement joins TRBV4-1 to TRBJ1-2; 8 positions agree with TRBD1. Germline V gives CDR1 MGHRA, CDR2 YSYEKL. This CDR3 region has 15 residues. V was clipped by 4 bases and J by 1 base; unmatched bases: 5. CDR3 nucleotides: TGCGCCAGCAGCCCTTGGACAGGGCTTAACTATGGCTACACCTTC. This translates into CASSPWTGLNYGYTF.

V usage is TRBV5-1 and J usage is TRBJ2-5, with TRBD2 identical over 16 bases. The CDR3 runs 16 residues. Looked up from germline, CDR1 is SGHRS and CDR2 is YFSETQ. The ends lost 4 bases at V and 5 bases at J; junction bases unmatched: 5. The CDR3 here is CASSVGTSGRAETQYF. The CDR3 nucleotides read TGCGCCAGCAGCGTTGGGACTAGCGGGAGGGCCGAGACCCAGTACTTC.

This chain joins TRBV27 and TRBJ2-7; no firm D call. The germline V gene has CDR1 MNHEY and CDR2 SMNVEV (reference sequence). V was shortened by 2 bases and J by 2 bases, with 10 bases between the two germline ends. CDR3 length: 14 amino acids. This CDR3 is CASSLINGAYEQYF. CDR3 coding DNA: TGTGCCAGCAGTTTAATCAACGGAGCCTACGAGCAGTACTTC.

This clone was observed a single time. The chain combines TRBV4-1 with TRBJ1-6; TRBD1 agrees at 7 bases. V was pared by 3 bases and J by 6 bases, with 8 bases of the junction left unmatched. CDR1 is MGHRA, CDR2 YSYEKL, per germline. The CDR3 is 16 residues long. This CDR3 is CASSQLLGTVNSPLHF. As DNA, the CDR3 is TGCGCCAGCAGCCAGCTGCTAGGGACAGTTAATTCACCCCTCCACTTT.

This clone showed up just once. V usage is TRBV4-1 and J usage is TRBJ2-6; TRBD1 might be the D (6 bases). Germline V lookup: CDR1 MGHRA, CDR2 YSYEKL. V lost 0 bases to trimming and J lost 4 bases, with 16 bases between them. The CDR3 totals 18 residues. The CDR3 loop reads CASSQDRAGVSGANVLTF. CDR3 bases: TGCGCCAGCAGCCAAGATAGGGCAGGGGTTTCAGGGGCCAACGTCCTGACTTTC.